Listed below are T cell receptor beta chains from one sample, sequenced in a study of cytomegalovirus exposure and HLA in healthy donors. Sequencing was performed with immunoSEQ multiplex PCR; in TCRdb, only in-frame clones are kept and a portion is missing. The top ten clones hold around 3% of a sample with about 110,000 clones, 79% of them seen once. Source material: PBMCs. The source is a middle-aged woman in good health and CMV-seronegative. Both conserved end residues are part of each CDR3. Each record gives: D gene, J gene, V gene, clone size, CDR3 protein, CDR3 DNA. A D gene is named only where the DNA matches it firmly. Not every row has a clone size; where given, it reads once, few, many or a size class.

TRBD2	TRBJ2-1	TRBV18	NA	CASSTSGYYNEQFF	TGTGCCAGCTCTACTAGCGGGTACTACAATGAGCAGTTCTTC
TRBD1	TRBJ2-6	TRBV28	NA	CASSTGTGASGANVLTF	TGTGCCAGCAGCACCGGGACAGGGGCCTCTGGGGCCAACGTCCTGACTTTC
NA	TRBJ2-1	TRBV27	NA	CASSLVGGPGEQFF	TGTGCCAGCAGTTTAGTCGGGGGGCCGGGTGAGCAGTTCTTC
NA	TRBJ1-1	TRBV28	few	CASSLPTDSRNTEAFF	TGTGCCAGCAGTTTACCCACTGACAGCAGGAACACTGAAGCTTTCTTT
TRBD2	TRBJ2-5	TRBV7-9	once	CASSPGASGGMETQYF	TGTGCCAGCAGCCCCGGGGCTAGCGGGGGGATGGAGACCCAGTACTTC
TRBD2	TRBJ2-7	TRBV6-1	NA	CASQGLADEQYF	TGTGCCAGCCAGGGACTAGCCGACGAGCAGTACTTC
NA	TRBJ1-1	TRBV11-3	NA	CASSRERNTEAFF	TGTGCCAGCAGCCGGGAACGGAACACTGAAGCTTTCTTT
NA	TRBJ2-5	TRBV28	few	CAILQQGEETQYF	TGTGCCATCTTACAACAAGGGGAAGAGACCCAGTACTTC
NA	TRBJ1-1	TRBV30	NA	CAWSVLGEPLGTPEAFF	TGTGCCTGGAGTGTACTCGGGGAACCACTGGGAACACCTGAAGCTTTCTTT
TRBD2	TRBJ2-5	TRBV5-4	NA	CASSIAGGQETQYF	TGTGCCAGCAGCATAGCGGGGGGTCAAGAGACCCAGTACTTC
NA	TRBJ2-2	TRBV6-1	few	CASRMLVQRSGELFF	TGTGCCAGCAGGATGCTAGTTCAGAGGAGCGGGGAGCTGTTTTTT
NA	TRBJ2-4	TRBV6-1	NA	CASSESVGGGGGAKNIQYF	TGTGCCAGCAGTGAAAGTGTGGGAGGGGGGGGAGGAGCCAAAAACATTCAGTACTTC
TRBD1	TRBJ2-2	TRBV6-1	few	CASFNRGNTGELFF	TGTGCCAGCTTTAACAGGGGGAACACCGGGGAGCTGTTTTTT
NA	TRBJ1-1	TRBV18	NA	CASSLQGSKFEAFF	TGTGCCAGCTCACTACAGGGTTCTAAGTTTGAAGCTTTCTTT
NA	TRBJ1-1	TRBV30	NA	CAWSVRRNTEAFF	TGTGCCTGGAGTGTACGTAGGAACACTGAAGCTTTCTTT
NA	TRBJ1-4	TRBV5-4	NA	CASSRGPPDEKLFF	TGTGCCAGCAGCCGCGGCCCCCCTGACGAAAAACTGTTTTTT
NA	TRBJ2-3	TRBV27	few	CASSTGFDTQYF	TGTGCCAGCAGTACAGGGTTCGATACGCAGTATTTT
NA	TRBJ2-2	TRBV27	NA	CASSSSRDSVTGELFF	TGTGCCAGCAGTTCCTCCCGGGACTCAGTCACCGGGGAGCTGTTTTTT
NA	TRBJ2-1	TRBV28	NA	CASSPPQNEQFF	TGTGCCAGCAGTCCCCCCCAAAATGAGCAGTTCTTC
NA	TRBJ1-4	TRBV5-1	NA	CASSAQGTNEKLFF	TGCGCCAGCAGCGCCCAGGGGACTAATGAAAAACTGTTTTTT
TRBD1	TRBJ2-2	TRBV7-6	NA	CASSQMTGANTGELFF	TGTGCCAGCAGCCAAATGACAGGGGCGAACACCGGGGAGCTGTTTTTT
NA	TRBJ1-6	TRBV7-6	NA	CASSEWDLNSPLHF	TGTGCCAGCAGTGAGTGGGACTTAAATTCACCCCTCCACTTT
NA	TRBJ2-2	TRBV2	once	CASSEAPTDWNTGELFF	TGTGCCAGCAGTGAAGCACCAACCGACTGGAACACCGGGGAGCTGTTTTTT
TRBD1	TRBJ1-2	TRBV30	NA	CAWGTGNLYGYTF	TGTGCCTGGGGGACAGGAAATCTCTATGGCTACACCTTC
TRBD1	TRBJ1-6	TRBV7-2	NA	CASSQRTGDNSPLHF	TGTGCCAGCAGCCAGAGGACAGGTGATAATTCACCCCTCCACTTT
NA	TRBJ2-2	TRBV7-2	few	CASSRQSTTGELFF	TGTGCCAGCAGCCGACAATCTACCACCGGGGAGCTGTTTTTT
TRBD2	TRBJ2-3	TRBV2	NA	CASSGRTSGRADTQYF	TGTGCCAGCAGTGGGCGGACTAGCGGGAGAGCAGATACGCAGTATTTT
NA	TRBJ2-7	TRBV6-1	NA	CASSALTTTYEQYF	TGTGCCAGCAGTGCCCTTACCACTACCTACGAGCAGTACTTC
NA	TRBJ2-3	TRBV5-8	NA	CASSFMDNPDTQYF	TGTGCCAGCAGCTTCATGGACAACCCAGATACGCAGTATTTT
NA	TRBJ2-1	TRBV5-1	NA	CASSLVASTQSYNEQFF	TGCGCCAGCAGCTTGGTGGCTAGCACTCAATCCTACAATGAGCAGTTCTTC
NA	TRBJ1-5	TRBV19	few	CASSYSGGEPQHF	TGTGCCAGTAGTTACAGTGGCGGGGAGCCCCAGCATTTT
NA	TRBJ1-1	TRBV4-1	NA	CASSQDLGRIAFF	TGCGCCAGCAGCCAAGATCTGGGCCGCATAGCTTTCTTT
NA	TRBJ1-4	TRBV28	NA	CASSPLQGRNEKLFF	TGTGCCAGCAGCCCGCTCCAGGGTCGTAATGAAAAACTGTTTTTT
NA	TRBJ1-2	TRBV7-2	few	CASSLRPNRAGQRYGYTF	TGTGCCAGCAGCTTAAGGCCAAACCGGGCAGGGCAGCGTTATGGCTACACCTTC
TRBD1	TRBJ2-3	TRBV7-2	NA	CASSLGLQGATDTQYF	TGTGCCAGCAGCTTAGGTCTACAGGGGGCCACAGATACGCAGTATTTT
NA	TRBJ2-7	TRBV30	NA	CAWRGAGSSYEQYF	TGTGCCTGGAGAGGGGCAGGCAGCTCCTACGAGCAGTACTTC
NA	TRBJ1-2	TRBV15	NA	CATGGVGPNYGYTF	TGTGCCACCGGGGGGGTAGGACCCAACTATGGCTACACCTTC
TRBD1	TRBJ2-2	TRBV4-3	NA	CASSQDRGQNTGELFF	TGCGCCAGCAGCCAAGACAGGGGGCAAAACACCGGGGAGCTGTTTTTT
TRBD1	TRBJ1-6	TRBV5-4	NA	CASSLGGRGESSPLHF	TGTGCCAGCAGCTTGGGCGGCAGGGGGGAAAGTTCACCCCTCCACTTT
TRBD2	TRBJ2-2	TRBV10-1	NA	CASKRSGDTGELFF	TGCGCCAGCAAGAGGAGCGGGGACACCGGGGAGCTGTTTTTT
TRBD2	TRBJ2-5	TRBV7-2	NA	CASSETSGQETQYF	TGTGCCAGCAGCGAAACTAGCGGACAAGAGACCCAGTACTTC
NA	TRBJ1-2	TRBV21-1	NA	CASSNDFLRDRGNGYTF	TGTGCCAGCAGCAATGACTTTTTACGGGACAGGGGAAATGGCTACACCTTC
NA	TRBJ2-6	TRBV7-2	NA	CASSSYPQGSTGANVLTF	TGTGCCAGCAGCTCGTACCCCCAGGGGTCGACTGGGGCCAACGTCCTGACTTTC
TRBD1	TRBJ1-4	TRBV7-9	NA	CSSSLTGASNEKLFF	TGTTCCAGCAGCCTTACAGGGGCCTCCAATGAAAAACTGTTTTTT
TRBD1	TRBJ2-7	TRBV7-9	NA	CASSSTGGRYEQYF	TGTGCCAGCAGCTCGACAGGGGGCAGGTACGAGCAGTACTTC
TRBD2	TRBJ2-7	TRBV28	few	CASWASGSYEQYF	TGTGCCAGCTGGGCTAGCGGGTCCTACGAGCAGTACTTC
TRBD1	TRBJ1-1	TRBV28	NA	CASKTGDGTEAFF	TGTGCCAGCAAAACAGGGGATGGCACTGAAGCTTTCTTT
NA	TRBJ1-5	TRBV7-9	once	CASSQGNSNQPQHF	TGTGCCAGCAGCCAGGGAAATTCCAATCAGCCCCAGCATTTT
TRBD1	TRBJ1-4	TRBV19	NA	CASTLRGTGKLFF	TGTGCCAGTACCCTCAGGGGGACCGGAAAACTGTTTTTT
TRBD1	TRBJ1-6	TRBV6-5	NA	CASSRASDRDSPLHF	TGTGCCAGCAGTCGGGCCTCGGACAGGGATTCACCCCTCCACTTT
TRBD2	TRBJ2-7	TRBV10-2	NA	CASRETSGRDSYEQYF	TGCGCCAGCAGGGAGACTAGCGGGAGGGACAGCTACGAGCAGTACTTC
TRBD2	TRBJ2-3	TRBV7-8	NA	CASGRGLAEGTQYF	TGTGCCAGCGGCCGGGGACTAGCGGAAGGTACGCAGTATTTT